The text below deals with one T cell receptor beta chain. Measured with immunoSEQ multiplex PCR; TCRdb has only the in-frame clones, and not every one. The profile shows some 120,000 clones, 94% of them singletons. This sample stems from a study of cytomegalovirus exposure and HLA in healthy donors. Study-wide background: The same platform was used for the 130 or so validation repertoires as for the approximately 670 first-cohort repertoires, as reported in a later analysis.

Germline-derived CDR1 and CDR2 are LNHDA and SQIVND (reference sequence). The CDR3 spans 11 residues. Trimming took off 8 bases at V and 5 bases at J, with 9 bases between the two ends. This TCR was sampled from a woman between 18 and 29 years old in good health and CMV-seronegative. Material: PBMCs. The gene calls are TRBV19 and TRBJ1-1; tentatively, D is TRBD1 (5 bases). CDR3 sequence (DNA): TGTGCCAGTCAACAGGCAACTGAAGCTTTCTTT. This translates into CASQQATEAFF.